One and the same sample provided the 14 T cell receptor beta chains below, sequenced in a study of blood T cells in healthy people across ages. Sample-barcoded 5' priming and a J-beta primer mix drove a second PCR of roughly 6 to 12 cycles. Each CDR3 protein is one row after TCRdb ran MiXCR on the 5' RACE reads. Counted here are more than 800,000 distinct CDR3 sequences, more than 25% occurring once; the ten biggest clones make up 17%. The sequenced material came from blood. Source of these receptors: a woman older than 75 in good health.

This clonotype has ten or more counts. This chain joins TRBV6-1 and TRBJ1-2; TRBD1 matches at 8 bases. Germline V gene sequence: CDR1 MNHNS, CDR2 SASEGT. With 4 bases clipped from V and 5 bases from J, the junction kept 9 bases outside the gene matches. This CDR3 has 15 amino acids. In DNA, the CDR3 is TGTGCCAGCAGTGCCAACCGGGACAGGACTTATGGCTACACCTTC. It specifies CASSANRDRTYGYTF.

The chain is built from TRBV9 and TRBJ1-2; a possible D gene is TRBD1 (6 bases). This CDR3 is built from 15 residues. Germline-derived CDR1 and CDR2 are SGDLS and YYNGEE. Trimming removed 3 bases at V and 8 bases at J, with 20 bases between. CDR3 sequence (DNA): TGTGCCAGCAGCGGGAGAGGGCAGGGGTCTTGGGGCTACACCTTC. Translating it yields CASSGRGQGSWGYTF.

This chain uses TRBV27 with TRBJ1-1, with TRBD1 identical over 11 bases. The CDR3 has 15 residues. CDR1 and CDR2 from the germline V gene are MNHEY and SMNVEV (reference sequence). Trimming cost V 3 bases and J 5 bases; bases outside gene matches: 5. DNA for the CDR3: TGTGCCAGCAGTTTTAAGGGACAGGGGGGTACTGAAGCTTTCTTT. It translates to CASSFKGQGGTEAFF.

As regards this clonotype: This clone may be a read error of a much larger clone one base away. V usage is TRBV3-1 and J usage is TRBJ2-1; TRBD2 aligns across 11 bases. There are 21 residues in the CDR3. Germline assignment: CDR1 LGHDT and CDR2 YNNKEL (reference sequence). The CDR3: CACSYKLPGTSGPSSYNEQFF. CDR3 coding DNA: TGTGCCTGCAGTTACAAACTACCCGGGACTAGCGGTCCAAGCTCCTACAATGAGCAGTTCTTC.

The V gene is TRBV6-6, the J gene TRBJ1-4; D is unresolved. V lost 2 bases to trimming and J lost 1 base, with 8 bases between them. The CDR3 totals 15 residues. The germline CDR1 and CDR2 sequences are MNHNY and SVGAGI (reference sequence). The chain's CDR3 is CASSYGSGTNEKLFF. CDR3 sequence (DNA): TGTGCCAGCAGTTACGGGTCGGGAACTAATGAAAAACTGTTTTTT.

The CDR3 DNA follows: TGTGCCAGCTCTCTACAAGACAGTCTTTCTACAGATACGCAGTATTTT. Translating gives CASSLQDSLSTDTQYF. The chain couples TRBV18 to TRBJ2-3, with D possibly matching TRBD1 (5 bases). The CDR3 is 16 amino acids. Per germline, CDR1 KGHSH and CDR2 LQKENI. V was shortened by 6 bases and J by 3 bases, with 19 bases between the two germline ends.

This clonotype was counted ten times or more. The chain carries TRBV28 and TRBJ2-7; D gene unclear. The CDR3 spans 13 residues. The germline gives CDR1 MDHEN, CDR2 SYDVKM. Trimming removed 3 bases from V and 7 bases from J, with 13 bases in between. As DNA, the CDR3 is TGTGCCAGCAGTTTCCCTAGTCTAGAAGAGCAGTACTTC. It translates to CASSFPSLEEQYF.

This rearrangement joins TRBV6-5 to TRBJ1-5; the D is unclear. V dropped 6 bases and J dropped 2 bases, with 17 bases sitting between them. Germline CDR1 reads MNHEY; CDR2 reads SVGAGI. This CDR3 is 16 amino acids long. CDR3: CASSRTAVRGNQPQHF. The CDR3, as DNA: TGTGCCAGCAGCCGAACGGCGGTTCGGGGCAATCAGCCCCAGCATTTT.

The chain joins TRBV7-8 to TRBJ2-5, with 9 bases matching TRBD2. The V gene's germline CDR1 is SGHVS and CDR2 FQNEAQ. Trimming cost V 1 base and J 5 bases; bases outside gene matches: 8. This CDR3 is built from 16 residues. CDR3 loop: CASSLVAGVRYETQYF. DNA of the CDR3: TGTGCCAGCAGCTTAGTAGCGGGAGTGCGTTATGAGACCCAGTACTTC.

This clonotype was observed at least ten times. The V and J genes are TRBV7-2 and TRBJ1-6; 9 bases match TRBD1. Germline V gene data show CDR1 as SGHTA and CDR2 as FQGNSA. The junction had 9 bases not matched to a gene; V was cut back by 2 bases and J by 7 bases. CDR3 length equals 17 residues. CDR3 bases: TGTGCCAGCAGCTTAAATAGTCCGACAGGGGGGAATTCACCCCTCCACTTT. Residues: CASSLNSPTGGNSPLHF.

This clonotype appeared a few times. An end of the junction does not agree with germline; a read error may underlie this. The rearrangement links TRBV11-2 to TRBJ1-1; D is uncertain. The length of the CDR3 is 14 residues. Germline CDR1 reads SGHAT; CDR2 reads FQNNGV. Here the CDR3 reads CASSPRSKPTAAFF. CDR3 sequence (DNA): TGTGCCAGCAGCCCCCGTTCGAAACCCACTGCAGCTTTCTTT. The full variable domain, in which reference TRBV11-2 and TRBJ1-1 provide the parts outside the CDR3, is EAGVAQSPRYKIIEKRQSVAFWCNPISGHATLYWYQQILGQGPKLLIQFQNNGVVDDSQLPKDRFSAERLKGVDSTLKIQPAKLEDSAVYLCASSPRSKPTAAFFGQGTRLTVV.

This clonotype was seen many times. The chain uses TRBV6-1 and TRBJ1-1; D remains unclear. Germline assignment: CDR1 MNHNS and CDR2 SASEGT. The V end lost 2 bases, the J end lost 1 base, and 8 bases lay between the germline ends. The CDR3 loop spans 14 amino acids. CDR3 protein: CASSEYMGNTEAFF. CDR3 nucleotides: TGTGCCAGCAGTGAATACATGGGGAACACTGAAGCTTTCTTT.

In this sample, this clonotype turned up a few times. The rearrangement uses TRBV27 and TRBJ2-4; TRBD2 might be the D (6 bases). Per germline, CDR1 MNHEY and CDR2 SMNVEV (reference sequence). V shed 6 bases and J shed 1 base, with 19 bases lying between them. The CDR3 has 17 amino acids. As DNA, the CDR3 is TGTGCCAGCAGCCCGCCCGGGGCCCGGGGGGCCAAAAACATTCAGTACTTC. It specifies CASSPPGARGAKNIQYF.

This clonotype appeared a few times. This chain uses TRBV5-5 with TRBJ2-5, with 9 bases aligning to TRBD2. V lost 2 bases and J lost 6; bases outside the gene matches: 8. The CDR3 loop spans 15 amino acids. Germline V gives CDR1 SGHKS, CDR2 YYEKEE (reference sequence). Here the CDR3 reads CASSFQAGGPQTQYF. The CDR3 DNA reads as TGTGCCAGCAGCTTCCAGGCGGGGGGGCCGCAGACCCAGTACTTC. The whole variable domain, remainder taken from reference TRBV5-5 and TRBJ2-5, is DAGVTQSPTHLIKTRGQQVTLRCSPISGHKSVSWYQQVLGQGPQFIFQYYEKEERGRGNFPDRFSARQFPNYSSELNVNALLLGDSALYLCASSFQAGGPQTQYFGPGTRLLVL.